A single T cell receptor beta chain is shown here with its context. Its antigen is unknown. The trim removed 4 bases at V and 2 bases at J, leaving 4 bases unmatched. CDR3 length: 15 amino acids. Germline lookup yields CDR1 MDHEN and CDR2 SYDVKM. The data derive from a study of graft-versus-host responses after intestinal transplantation. Overall study: Grafts were multivisceral, liver-intestinal, or isolated intestinal. For two to four years after anti-thymocyte globulin induction, all recipients took tacrolimus and steroids.

Study-wide findings and caveats: Graft-versus-host to host-versus-graft clonal ratios in allografts were high in patients with graft-donor T cell macrochimerism. Ileal or blood samples showed some GvH clones first, and such clones were also found in recipient marrow.

Generated by immunoSEQ multiplex PCR, the TCRdb table keeps only in-frame clones and is missing some. This table holds tens of thousands of clones, around 90% found once. The sequence came from a human patient who received an intestinal transplant, so some T cells may come from the graft donor. The source was PBMCs, collected 26 days after transplant. This sequence joins TRBV28 and TRBJ2-7; 11 bases line up with TRBD2. The DNA of the CDR3 is TGTGCCAGCAGTTCGTTAGCGGGAGGGCCCTACGAGCAGTACTTC. The encoded protein is CASSSLAGGPYEQYF. The full variable domain, its missing parts supplied by reference TRBV28 and TRBJ2-7, is DVKVTQSSRYLVKRTGEKVFLECVQDMDHENMFWYRQDPGLGLRLIYFSYDVKMKEKGDIPEGYSVSREKKERFSLILESASTNQTSMYLCASSSLAGGPYEQYFGPGTRLTVT.